This TCR beta chain is from a study of blood T cell repertoires in COVID-19 (dated by TCRdb to 2018 to 2021). Turning to the overall study: Samples covering the acute and convalescent phases of COVID-19 were provided by collaborators in the United States, Italy and Spain. The prospective study material was composed of cDNA or gDNA derived from T cells, B-cell-depleted T cells, or PBMCs. Subjects who had been exposed to COVID-19, were actively infected with it, or had recovered from it provided the deeply sampled blood TCRbeta repertoires that made up the dataset. The repertoires were released in a freely available public database intended as a resource for research on the immune response to SARS-CoV-2. The samples were drawn from the first 160 participants of the ongoing ImmuneRACE study and from 1,254 subjects provided by 6 global collaborators. Sample metadata almost always included a de-identified subject ID, COVID-19 status, age in years and sex. HLA class I and class II types, where available, came from metadata supplied by the sample provider rather than from assay-based typing. Overall results and qualifications from the work: The quantity of clinical and demographic metadata differed by source and by participant and was supplied without curation.

V sheds 4 bases and J sheds 0 bases, leaving 9 bases between their ends. Per the germline V gene, MDHEN is the CDR1 and SYDVKM is the CDR2. From the cysteine through the phenylalanine, the CDR3 covers 14 amino acids. This entry keeps only the CDR3 DNA: 42 bases, framed from base 1. As to this clone: There is no known antigen for this receptor. Within one base of it there is no much larger clone, and no base qualities were kept.

In the prospective study, participants were roughly 18 to 100 years old, resided in around 25 geographic areas of the United States, and were enrolled through a virtual design. In the prospective study, participants were assigned to cohorts based on the clinical history participants reported in a screening survey and a study questionnaire. Exposed participants had been in contact, within 2 weeks of entering the study, with a person who had a PCR-confirmed or clinician-diagnosed case of COVID-19. Mobile phlebotomists in the prospective study collected whole blood, serum and a nasopharyngeal or oropharyngeal swab from every participant. Additional blood draws and questionnaires over an approximately 2-month period could optionally be provided by prospective study participants. Before DNA extraction, prospective study blood samples were shipped either frozen or at room temperature. The immunoSEQ Assay, a bias-controlled multiplex PCR, was used to amplify TCRbeta CDR3 regions from genomic DNA. The paper's data handling went like this. Within the assay, amplification of reference gene primers was used to estimate how many nucleated cells each sample contained. Sequence reads were collapsed and filtered to measure the absolute abundance of every unique TCRbeta CDR3 rearrangement. For each sample, productive Simpson clonality was calculated as the square root of Simpson's diversity index over productive rearrangements. The clones in this table, taken by TCRdb from immuneACCESS, are in-frame only. Not every clone is retained; where verified, under half of the shortfall comes from an unresolved V gene, and the cause of the rest is unknown. Clonal size and the V and J genes are those of that table, whereas D and trimming came from the DNA. Recorded for this sample are about 270,000 clones; around 93% of them occurred a single time. The top ten clonotypes cover about 3% of the sample.

Recombination joined TRBV28 with TRBJ1-2; perhaps TRBD1 is the D gene, with 5 bases matching. The sequence derives from a man aged 40-55 years who had been exposed to COVID-19. Material: PBMCs or T cells enriched from blood (not recorded which). The CDR3: CASSSQATNYGYTF. The base sequence is TGTGCCAGCAGTTCACAGGCCACTAACTATGGCTACACCTTC.